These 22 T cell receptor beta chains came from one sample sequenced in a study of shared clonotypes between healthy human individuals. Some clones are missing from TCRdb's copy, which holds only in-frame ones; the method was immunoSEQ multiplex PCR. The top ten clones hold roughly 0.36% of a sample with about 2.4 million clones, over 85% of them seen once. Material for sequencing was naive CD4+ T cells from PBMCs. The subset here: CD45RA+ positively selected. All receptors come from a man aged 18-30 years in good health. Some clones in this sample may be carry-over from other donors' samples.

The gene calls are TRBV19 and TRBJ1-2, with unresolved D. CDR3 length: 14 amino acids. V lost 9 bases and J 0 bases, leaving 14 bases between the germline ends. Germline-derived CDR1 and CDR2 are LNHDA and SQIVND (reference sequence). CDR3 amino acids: CASRLRGPNYGYTF. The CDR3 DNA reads TGTGCCAGCCGTTTGCGGGGTCCTAACTATGGCTACACCTTC.

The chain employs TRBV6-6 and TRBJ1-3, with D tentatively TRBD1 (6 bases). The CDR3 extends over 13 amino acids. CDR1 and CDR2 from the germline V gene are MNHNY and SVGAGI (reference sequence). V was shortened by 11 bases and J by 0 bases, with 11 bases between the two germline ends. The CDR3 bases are TGTGCCCTGAGGGGGAGCTCTGGAAACACCATATATTTT. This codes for CALRGSSGNTIYF.

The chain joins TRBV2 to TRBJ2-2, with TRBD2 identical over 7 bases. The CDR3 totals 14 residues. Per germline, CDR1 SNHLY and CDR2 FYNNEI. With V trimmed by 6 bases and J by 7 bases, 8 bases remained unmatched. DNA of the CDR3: TGTGCCAGCAGGTTCGGGAGGATGGACGGGGAGCTGTTTTTT. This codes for CASRFGRMDGELFF.

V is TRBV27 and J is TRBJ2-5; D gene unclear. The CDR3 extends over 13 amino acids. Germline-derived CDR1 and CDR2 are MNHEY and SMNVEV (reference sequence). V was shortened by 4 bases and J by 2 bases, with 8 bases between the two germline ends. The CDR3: CASSSLPQETQYF. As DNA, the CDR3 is TGTGCCAGCAGTTCCCTCCCGCAAGAGACCCAGTACTTC.

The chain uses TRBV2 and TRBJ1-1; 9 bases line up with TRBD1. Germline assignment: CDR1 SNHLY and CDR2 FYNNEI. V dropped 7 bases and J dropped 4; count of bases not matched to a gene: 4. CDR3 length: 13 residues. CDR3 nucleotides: TGTGCCAGCATCCGACAGGGGGTCACTGAAGCTTTCTTT. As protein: CASIRQGVTEAFF.

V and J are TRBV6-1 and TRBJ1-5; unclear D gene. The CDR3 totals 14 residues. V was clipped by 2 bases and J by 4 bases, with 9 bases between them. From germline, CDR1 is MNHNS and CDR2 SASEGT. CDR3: CASSENGGNQPQHF. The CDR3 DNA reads TGTGCCAGCAGTGAAAACGGTGGAAATCAGCCCCAGCATTTT.

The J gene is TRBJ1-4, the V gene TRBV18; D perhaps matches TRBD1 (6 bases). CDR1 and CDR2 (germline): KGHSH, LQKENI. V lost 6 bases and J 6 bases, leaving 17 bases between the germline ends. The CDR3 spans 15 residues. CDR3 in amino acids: CASSWTDPIHEKLFF. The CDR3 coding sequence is TGTGCCAGCTCGTGGACAGATCCTATACATGAAAAACTGTTTTTT.

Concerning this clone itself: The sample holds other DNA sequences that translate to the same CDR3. The DNA for the CDR3 is TGTGCCAGCAGTCCATCAGGGTCGAACACCGGGGAGCTGTTTTTT. It yields the protein CASSPSGSNTGELFF. V is TRBV7-9 and J is TRBJ2-2; TRBD1 is a possible D gene (5 bases). V shed 6 bases and J shed 0 bases, with 11 bases lying between them. This CDR3 is 15 amino acids long. CDR1 SEHNR and CDR2 FQNEAQ come from the germline V gene (reference sequence).

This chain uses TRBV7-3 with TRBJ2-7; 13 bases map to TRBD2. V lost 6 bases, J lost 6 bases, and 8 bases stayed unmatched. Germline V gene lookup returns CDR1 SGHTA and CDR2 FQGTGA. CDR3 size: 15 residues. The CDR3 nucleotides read TGTGCCAGCAGTCCCGGGACTAGCGGGATAGGCGAGCAGTACTTC. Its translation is CASSPGTSGIGEQYF.

CDR3 sequence: CASQSARDRMSNEQFF. The CDR3 bases are TGTGCCAGCCAATCCGCCCGGGACAGAATGTCAAATGAGCAGTTCTTC. This rearrangement joins TRBV18 to TRBJ2-1, with 7 bases aligning to TRBD1. CDR1 is KGHSH, CDR2 LQKENI, per germline. The CDR3 extends over 16 amino acids. V lost 8 bases, J lost 7 bases, and 17 bases stayed unmatched.

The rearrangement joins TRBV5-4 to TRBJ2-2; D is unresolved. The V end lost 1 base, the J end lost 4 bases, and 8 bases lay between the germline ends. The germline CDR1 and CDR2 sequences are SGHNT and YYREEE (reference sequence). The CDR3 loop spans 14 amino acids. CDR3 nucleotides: TGTGCCAGCAGCTTGCCGGGTATCACCGGGGAGCTGTTTTTT. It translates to CASSLPGITGELFF. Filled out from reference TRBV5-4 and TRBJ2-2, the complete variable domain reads ETGVTQSPTHLIKTRGQQVTLRCSSQSGHNTVSWYQQALGQGPQFIFQYYREEENGRGNFPPRFSGLQFPNYSSELNVNALELDDSALYLCASSLPGITGELFFGEGSRLTVL.

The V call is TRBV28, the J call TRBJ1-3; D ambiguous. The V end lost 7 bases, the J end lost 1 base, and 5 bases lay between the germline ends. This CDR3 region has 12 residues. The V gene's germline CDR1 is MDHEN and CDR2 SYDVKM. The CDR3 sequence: CASIQSGNTIYF. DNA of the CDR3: TGTGCCAGCATCCAGTCTGGAAACACCATATATTTT.

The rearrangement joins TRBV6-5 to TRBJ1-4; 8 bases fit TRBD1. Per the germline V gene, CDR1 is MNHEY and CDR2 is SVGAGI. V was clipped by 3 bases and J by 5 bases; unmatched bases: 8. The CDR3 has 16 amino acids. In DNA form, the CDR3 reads TGTGCCAGCAGTTATCCTCACGGGACAGGCAATGAAAAACTGTTTTTT. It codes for CASSYPHGTGNEKLFF.

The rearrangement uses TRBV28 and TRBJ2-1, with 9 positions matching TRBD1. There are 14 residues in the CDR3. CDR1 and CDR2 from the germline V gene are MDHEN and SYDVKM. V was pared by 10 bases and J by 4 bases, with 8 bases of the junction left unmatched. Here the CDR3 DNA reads TGTGCCATAAAAACAGGGGGCTGGTACAATGAGCAGTTCTTC. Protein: CAIKTGGWYNEQFF.

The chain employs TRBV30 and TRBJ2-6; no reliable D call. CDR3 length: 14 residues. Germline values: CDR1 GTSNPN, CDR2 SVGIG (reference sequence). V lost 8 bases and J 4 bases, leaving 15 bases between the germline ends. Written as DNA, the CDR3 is TGTGCCGGTAGACGAAGAGGCGGGGCCAACGTCCTGACTTTC. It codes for CAGRRRGGANVLTF. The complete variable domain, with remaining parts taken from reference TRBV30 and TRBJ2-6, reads SQTIHQWPATLVQPVGSPLSLECTVEGTSNPNLYWYRQAAGRGLQLLFYSVGIGQISSEVPQNLSASRPQDRQFILSSKKLLLSDSGFYLCAGRRRGGANVLTFGAGSRLTVL.

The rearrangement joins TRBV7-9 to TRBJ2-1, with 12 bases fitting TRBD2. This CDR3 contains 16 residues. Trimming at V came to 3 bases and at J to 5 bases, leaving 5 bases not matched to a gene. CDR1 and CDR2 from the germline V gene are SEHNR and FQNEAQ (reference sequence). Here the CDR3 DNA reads TGTGCCAGCAGCTTTCGGACTAGCGGGACTAACAATGAGCAGTTCTTC. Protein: CASSFRTSGTNNEQFF.

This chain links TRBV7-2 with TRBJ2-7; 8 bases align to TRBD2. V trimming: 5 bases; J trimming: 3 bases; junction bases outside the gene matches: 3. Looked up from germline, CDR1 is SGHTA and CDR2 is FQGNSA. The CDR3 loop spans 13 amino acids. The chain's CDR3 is CASSPGGFYEQYF. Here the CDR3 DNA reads TGTGCCAGCAGCCCGGGAGGGTTCTACGAGCAGTACTTC.

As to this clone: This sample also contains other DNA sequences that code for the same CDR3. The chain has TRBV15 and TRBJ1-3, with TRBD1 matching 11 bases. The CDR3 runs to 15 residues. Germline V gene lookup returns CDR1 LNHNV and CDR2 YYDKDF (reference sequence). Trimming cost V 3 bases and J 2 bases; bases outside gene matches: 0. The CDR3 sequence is CATSRDRGPGNTIYF. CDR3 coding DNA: TGTGCCACCAGCAGGGACAGGGGGCCTGGAAACACCATATATTTT.

The DNA for the CDR3 is TGTGCCAGCAGCTTACTCGGGATGGGACAGGGTCTTGTCACCTTC. This encodes CASSLLGMGQGLVTF. The chain employs TRBV7-2 and TRBJ1-2; the match to TRBD1 covers 9 bases. J lost 13 bases, V lost 2 bases, and 14 bases had no gene match. The germline V gene encodes CDR1 SGHTA and CDR2 FQGNSA. The CDR3 is made up of 15 amino acids.

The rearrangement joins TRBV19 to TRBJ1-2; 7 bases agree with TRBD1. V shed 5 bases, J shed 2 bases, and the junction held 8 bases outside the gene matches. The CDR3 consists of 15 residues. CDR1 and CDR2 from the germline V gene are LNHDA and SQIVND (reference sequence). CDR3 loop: CASSDWDSKNYGYTF. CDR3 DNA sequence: TGTGCCAGTAGTGACTGGGACAGTAAGAACTATGGCTACACCTTC.

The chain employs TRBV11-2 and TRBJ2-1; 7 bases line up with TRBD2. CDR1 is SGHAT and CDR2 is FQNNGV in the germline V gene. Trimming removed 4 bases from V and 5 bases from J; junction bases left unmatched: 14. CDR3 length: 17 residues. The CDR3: CASSSRRSSGRDNEQFF. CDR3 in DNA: TGTGCCAGCAGCTCCCGTCGATCTAGCGGAAGAGACAATGAGCAGTTCTTC.

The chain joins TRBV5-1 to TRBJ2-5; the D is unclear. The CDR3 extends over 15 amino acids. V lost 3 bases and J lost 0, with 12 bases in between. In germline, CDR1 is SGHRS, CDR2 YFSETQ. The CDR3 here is CASSSPSGYQETQYF. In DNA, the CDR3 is TGCGCCAGCAGCTCGCCCTCTGGGTACCAAGAGACCCAGTACTTC.